The 32 T cell receptor beta chains below come from one sample, sequenced in a study of blood T cell repertoires in COVID-19. TCRdb's copy holds only in-frame clones and misses some; the assay was immunoSEQ multiplex PCR. The sample shows hundreds of thousands of clones, about 85% of them seen only once. What was sequenced was peripheral blood. These TCRs come from an elderly woman with active or convalescent COVID-19.

The CDR3 coding sequence is TGTGCCAGTAGTCCCCCCGGGACAGGGAAGTTTCGGGCGTACTTC. Translation gives CASSPPGTGKFRAYF. The rearrangement links TRBV19 to TRBJ2-7; 9 bases map to TRBD1. Germline CDR1 and CDR2: LNHDA and SQIVND (reference sequence). Unmatched junction bases numbered 17, after V lost 5 bases and J lost 12 bases. The CDR3 has 15 residues.

The chain uses TRBV5-1 and TRBJ2-5, with a possible D match to TRBD1 (6 bases). V was clipped by 0 bases and J by 2 bases, with 11 bases between them. The CDR3 contains 15 residues. Germline V gene data show CDR1 as SGHRS and CDR2 as YFSETQ. The CDR3 loop is CASSLVVGQQETQYF. The CDR3 nucleotides are TGCGCCAGCAGCTTGGTCGTAGGACAGCAAGAGACCCAGTACTTC.

The CDR3 coding sequence is TGTGCCAGCAGCCAATCGCGCGAGCAGTACTTC. The encoded protein is CASSQSREQYF. This sequence joins TRBV3-1 (or the pseudogene TRBV3-2) and TRBJ2-7; D call uncertain. CDR3 length: 11 residues. Germline CDR1 LGHDT, CDR2 YNNKEL (reference sequence). The V end lost 2 bases, the J end lost 6 bases, and 5 bases lay between the germline ends.

The chain uses TRBV4-1 and TRBJ2-4; TRBD2 matches at 8 bases. The germline V gene encodes CDR1 MGHRA and CDR2 YSYEKL. V shed 0 bases and J 1 base; nucleotides not matched to a gene: 5. The CDR3 spans 17 residues. CDR3: CASSQDHGGGAKNIQYF. The CDR3 coding sequence is TGCGCCAGCAGCCAAGATCACGGCGGGGGGGCCAAAAACATTCAGTACTTC.

This rearrangement joins TRBV18 to TRBJ1-5; D is possibly TRBD1 (6 bases). Trimming cost V 3 bases and J 4 bases, with 13 bases left between them. The CDR3 is 15 amino acids. CDR1 and CDR2 (germline): KGHSH, LQKENI. The CDR3 nucleotides are TGTGCCAGCTCACCGGTGCTACAGGGAAATCAGCCCCAGCATTTT. It is translated as CASSPVLQGNQPQHF.

The V and J genes are TRBV2 and TRBJ2-1; TRBD1 matches at 9 bases. V lost 6 bases to trimming and J lost 1 base; unmatched junction nucleotides: 1. The CDR3 has 14 residues. Looked up from germline, CDR1 is SNHLY and CDR2 is FYNNEI. The CDR3: CASSGQGSYNEQFF. DNA of the CDR3: TGTGCCAGCAGCGGACAGGGGTCCTACAATGAGCAGTTCTTC. The full variable domain, completed using reference TRBV2 and TRBJ2-1, is EPEVTQTPSHQVTQMGQEVILRCVPISNHLYFYWYRQILGQKVEFLVSFYNNEISEKSEIFDDQFSVERPDGSNFTLKIRSTKLEDSAMYFCASSGQGSYNEQFFGPGTRLTVL.

The CDR3, as DNA: TGTGCCAGCAGCAAGAGCGGGGGGAACTACGAGCAGTACTTC. Protein: CASSKSGGNYEQYF. The chain carries TRBV7-3 and TRBJ2-7, with TRBD2 identical over 9 bases. This CDR3 contains 14 residues. The V segment lost 5 bases and the J segment 3 bases; nucleotides outside the gene matches: 5. Germline loops: CDR1 SGHTA, CDR2 FQGTGA.

The rearrangement links TRBV5-6 to TRBJ2-3; D possibly corresponds to TRBD1 (7 bases). The V end lost 1 base, the J end lost 4 bases, and 16 bases lay between the germline ends. The CDR3 sequence is 16 residues long. The germline V gene has CDR1 SGHDT and CDR2 YYEEEE. The CDR3 DNA reads TGTGCCAGCAGCTTGAGGGGGCGGGATAGGGCAGATACGCAGTATTTT. Residues: CASSLRGRDRADTQYF.

The DNA of the CDR3 is TGTGCCAGCAGCAGGGGGACATCCGGGGCAGATACGCAGTATTTT. It encodes CASSRGTSGADTQYF. The chain employs TRBV11-2 and TRBJ2-3; D is perhaps TRBD1 (6 bases). V lost 5 bases and J lost 4, with 16 bases in between. The CDR3 has 15 amino acids. Per germline, CDR1 SGHAT and CDR2 FQNNGV.

The V gene is TRBV11-2, the J gene TRBJ2-3, with 8 bases aligning to TRBD1. This CDR3 has 17 residues. CDR1 is SGHAT and CDR2 is FQNNGV in the germline V gene. The ends lost 7 bases at V and 1 base at J; junction bases unmatched: 13. The DNA of the CDR3 is TGTGCCAGCAAACCCTGGCCAGGGGGCGCCGGCACAGATACGCAGTATTTT. Translation gives CASKPWPGGAGTDTQYF.

This clone was seen only once. This rearrangement joins TRBV6-4 to TRBJ2-1; a possible D gene is TRBD2 (6 bases). The germline V and J ends were trimmed by 5 bases and 0 bases, with 11 bases remaining between them. Germline CDR1 and CDR2: MRHNA and SNTAGT. CDR3 size: 15 residues. This chain's CDR3 is CASSPQGGSYNEQFF. The DNA of the CDR3 is TGTGCCAGCAGTCCCCAGGGAGGCTCCTACAATGAGCAGTTCTTC.

The rearrangement uses TRBV7-9 and TRBJ1-6; TRBD1 matches at 7 bases. Per germline, CDR1 SEHNR and CDR2 FQNEAQ (reference sequence). This CDR3 comprises 15 residues. Trimming removed 6 bases from V and 8 bases from J; junction bases left unmatched: 10. DNA for the CDR3: TGTGCCAGCAGGCCCACGACAGGGACAGATTCACCCCTCCACTTT. Translating it yields CASRPTTGTDSPLHF.

CDR3 bases: TGTGCCAGCAGTTACGGACTAGATGGGGACGAGCAGTACTTC. Amino acid sequence: CASSYGLDGDEQYF. The chain couples TRBV6-5 to TRBJ2-7; 7 positions agree with TRBD2. Per the germline V gene, CDR1 is MNHEY and CDR2 is SVGAGI. The CDR3 is 14 amino acids. V was clipped by 2 bases and J by 5 bases; unmatched bases: 6.

The DNA for the CDR3 is TGTGCCAGCAGCTCCTCGGGTGCCTACGAGCAGTACTTC. Its protein is CASSSSGAYEQYF. The V gene is TRBV7-2, the J gene TRBJ2-7; no clear D. Germline V gene data show CDR1 as SGHTA and CDR2 as FQGNSA. The V gene lost 4 bases and the J gene lost 2 bases, with 9 bases spanning the gap. There are 13 residues in the CDR3.

This chain joins TRBV7-3 and TRBJ2-1, with D maybe TRBD2 (6 bases). The ends were cut back, 4 bases at V and 3 bases at J, with 19 bases in the middle. CDR3 length: 17 amino acids. Germline assignment: CDR1 SGHTA and CDR2 FQGTGA. CDR3 bases: TGTGCCAGCAGCTCCCTACCTCGAGGGAGGAACTACAATGAGCAGTTCTTC. Translating gives CASSSLPRGRNYNEQFF.

The sample holds one count of this clone. The V and J genes are TRBV24-1 and TRBJ1-1, with D unclear. This CDR3 has 12 residues. Germline V CDR1 and CDR2: KGHDR, SFDVKD. V dropped 3 bases and J dropped 10 bases, with 11 bases sitting between them. DNA for the CDR3: TGTGCCACCAGTGATCCTGGGAGGGTAGCTTTCTTT. This sequence encodes CATSDPGRVAFF.

This clone was seen a single time. The chain is built from TRBV24-1 and TRBJ2-3; perhaps TRBD2 as D (6 bases). The CDR3 is 12 amino acids. V was trimmed by 9 bases and J by 1 base, leaving 7 bases between them. Germline lookup yields CDR1 KGHDR and CDR2 SFDVKD. The CDR3 reads CATGEGTDTQYF. The CDR3 DNA sequence: TGTGCCACCGGGGAGGGCACAGATACGCAGTATTTT.

This clone was found a few times. The V and J genes are TRBV6-6 and TRBJ1-1; D gene ambiguous. V was clipped by 2 bases and J by 1 base, with 5 bases between them. There are 13 residues in the CDR3. The germline V gene encodes CDR1 MNHNY and CDR2 SVGAGI (reference sequence). The CDR3 here is CASSYARNTEAFF. CDR3 nucleotides: TGTGCCAGCAGTTACGCGAGGAACACTGAAGCTTTCTTT.

This rearrangement joins TRBV7-2 to TRBJ2-4; 9 nucleotides align to TRBD2. Germline trimming cut 1 base from V and 3 bases from J; bases unmatched to any gene: 10. The length of the CDR3 is 18 residues. CDR1 and CDR2 (germline): SGHTA, FQGNSA. This CDR3 is CASSLGASGAVSKNIQYF. In DNA form, the CDR3 reads TGTGCCAGCAGCTTAGGGGCTAGCGGGGCGGTTAGCAAAAACATTCAGTACTTC.

This clone has just one count. The chain combines TRBV19 with TRBJ1-4; 7 bases line up with TRBD1. The CDR3 has 15 amino acids. Germline CDR1 LNHDA, CDR2 SQIVND (reference sequence). V trimming: 8 bases; J trimming: 5 bases; junction bases outside the gene matches: 11. In DNA form, the CDR3 reads TGTGCCAGTCACTTTTCCGGGACAGAGAATGAAAAACTGTTTTTT. Its translation: CASHFSGTENEKLFF. The full variable domain, in which reference TRBV19 and TRBJ1-4 provide the parts outside the CDR3, is DGGITQSPKYLFRKEGQNVTLSCEQNLNHDAMYWYRQDPGQGLRLIYYSQIVNDFQKGDIAEGYSVSREKKESFPLTVTSAQKNPTAFYLCASHFSGTENEKLFFGSGTQLSVL.

The chain recombines TRBV15 with TRBJ2-5; no firm D call. The germline V gene has CDR1 LNHNV and CDR2 YYDKDF (reference sequence). The CDR3 consists of 12 residues. The germline V and J ends were trimmed by 5 bases and 5 bases, with 9 bases remaining between them. In DNA, the CDR3 is TGTGCCACCAGCTACGCGGCGGAGACCCAGTACTTC. Translating it yields CATSYAAETQYF.

V usage is TRBV19 and J usage is TRBJ1-2; TRBD1 is a possible D gene (5 bases). This CDR3 spans 13 amino acids. V was clipped by 3 bases and J by 4 bases, with 9 bases between them. Germline CDR1 is LNHDA and CDR2 is SQIVND (reference sequence). The CDR3 coding sequence is TGTGCCAGTAGTATGGGAGGGGCCTATGGCTACACCTTC. It yields the protein CASSMGGAYGYTF.

The chain's CDR3 is CASTQTSGNTGELFF. CDR3 coding DNA: TGCGCCAGCACCCAGACTAGCGGAAACACCGGGGAGCTGTTTTTT. The chain combines TRBV5-1 with TRBJ2-2, with 9 bases fitting TRBD2. The CDR3 is 15 residues long. With 6 bases clipped from V and 2 bases from J, the junction kept 5 bases outside the gene matches. Germline V gene data show CDR1 as SGHRS and CDR2 as YFSETQ.

The rearrangement joins TRBV6-1 to TRBJ2-3; TRBD1 aligns across 9 bases. V gave up 4 bases and J gave up 4 bases; unmatched junction bases: 9. The germline V gene has CDR1 MNHNS and CDR2 SASEGT. This CDR3 comprises 16 residues. In nucleotides, the CDR3 is TGTGCCAGCAGTGGAAAACAGGGGGCGAGGTCAGATACGCAGTATTTT. Translation: CASSGKQGARSDTQYF.

This sequence joins TRBV6-5 and TRBJ1-2; 9 nucleotides agree with TRBD1. The CDR3 is 15 amino acids. Germline assignment: CDR1 MNHEY and CDR2 SVGAGI. V lost 4 bases, J lost 8 bases, and 11 bases stayed unmatched. CDR3 amino acids: CASSSRQGVIYGYTF. The CDR3 bases are TGTGCCAGCAGTTCCCGACAGGGGGTAATTTACGGCTACACCTTC.

V usage is TRBV5-1 and J usage is TRBJ1-4; tentatively, D is TRBD1 (5 bases). This CDR3 has 15 residues. Germline assignment: CDR1 SGHRS and CDR2 YFSETQ. Trimming removed 4 bases from V and 6 bases from J, with 16 bases in between. The chain's CDR3 is CASSPPAGGDEKLFF. CDR3 in DNA: TGCGCCAGCAGCCCCCCTGCTGGGGGGGATGAAAAACTGTTTTTT.

The gene calls are TRBV29-1 and TRBJ2-2, with a possible D match to TRBD1 (6 bases). CDR1 is SQVTM and CDR2 is ANQGSEA in the germline V gene. Trimming took 7 bases from V and 1 from J, leaving 10 bases between them. The CDR3 consists of 13 residues. The CDR3 region has the DNA TGCAGCGGAAGGGACAAGAACACCGGGGAGCTGTTTTTT. Translating it yields CSGRDKNTGELFF.

V gene TRBV7-2 combines with J gene TRBJ1-5, with 9 bases aligning to TRBD1. The CDR3 is 15 amino acids. The V and J ends lost 7 bases and 0 bases, in that order; junction bases with no gene match: 4. Germline values: CDR1 SGHTA, CDR2 FQGNSA. The CDR3 region has the DNA TGTGCCAGCAACCCGACAGGGGGTAGCAATCAGCCCCAGCATTTT. Its translation: CASNPTGGSNQPQHF.

The rearrangement joins TRBV6-2 or TRBV6-3 to TRBJ2-7, with D uncertain. Per germline, CDR1 MNHEY and CDR2 SVGEGT. Between the trimmed V and J ends, which lost 6 bases and 1 base, there was a span of 7 bases. The length of the CDR3 is 12 residues. In DNA, the CDR3 is TGTGCCAGCAGCCGCGGATCCTACGAGCAGTACTTC. The encoded protein is CASSRGSYEQYF.

Points on this clone: Other DNA sequences of this sample code for an identical CDR3. The chain employs TRBV9 and TRBJ2-3, with TRBD1 matching 8 bases. J was trimmed by 1 base and V by 0 bases; bases with no gene match: 1. Germline V lookup: CDR1 SGDLS, CDR2 YYNGEE. CDR3 length: 15 residues. CDR3 loop: CASSVEQGGTDTQYF. CDR3 in DNA: TGTGCCAGCAGCGTAGAACAGGGGGGCACAGATACGCAGTATTTT.

The genes are TRBV7-8 and TRBJ2-7, with 7 bases identical to TRBD1. Germline V lookup: CDR1 SGHVS, CDR2 FQNEAQ. The CDR3 extends over 13 amino acids. V lost 8 bases and J lost 3; bases outside the gene matches: 7. As DNA, the CDR3 is TGTGCCAGCTTAGGAACAGGGGTCTACGAGCAGTACTTC. Its protein product is CASLGTGVYEQYF.

The gene calls are TRBV12-5 and TRBJ1-1, with D unresolved. From germline, CDR1 is LGHNT and CDR2 FRNRAP. The V gene lost 2 bases and the J gene lost 0 bases, with 10 bases spanning the gap. The CDR3 sequence is 15 residues long. CDR3 DNA sequence: TGTGCTAGTGGTTTGCACATTAAGTTGAACACTGAAGCTTTCTTT. This sequence encodes CASGLHIKLNTEAFF.